What follows are 27 T cell receptor beta chains derived from one specimen sequenced in a study of cytotoxic CD8 clonotypes in ibrutinib-treated CLL. Assay used: immunoSEQ multiplex PCR; TCRdb lists only in-frame clones, some missing. Here the sample spans 150,000 or so clones, about 80% being singletons. Sequencing used PBMCs, obtained after 12 months of ibrutinib treatment. These receptors were obtained from a human donor with chronic lymphocytic leukemia.

Only one count was recorded for this clone. The chain employs TRBV27 and TRBJ1-2; D is uncertain. The V end was cut by 7 bases, the J end by 8 bases, with 23 bases between. This CDR3 comprises 15 residues. Germline CDR1 MNHEY, CDR2 SMNVEV (reference sequence). CDR3 coding DNA: TGTGCCAGCACCTCCCTAGGTGCCGACGGGATGGGCTACACCTTC. This encodes CASTSLGADGMGYTF.

The chain joins TRBV7-9 to TRBJ1-1; no clear D gene. Between the trimmed V and J ends, which lost 2 bases and 5 bases, there was a span of 12 bases. Germline values: CDR1 SEHNR, CDR2 FQNEAQ (reference sequence). This CDR3 spans 14 amino acids. Here the CDR3 reads CASSLRYGVTEAFF. As DNA, the CDR3 is TGTGCCAGCAGCTTAAGATATGGGGTTACTGAAGCTTTCTTT.

This rearrangement joins TRBV4-3 to TRBJ2-3, with D possibly matching TRBD2 (5 bases). The CDR3 is made up of 14 amino acids. V lost 3 bases and J 10 bases, leaving 17 bases between the germline ends. Germline V gene sequence: CDR1 LGHNA, CDR2 YSLEER. The chain's CDR3 is CASSQGELARAQYF. DNA of the CDR3: TGCGCCAGCAGCCAGGGTGAGTTAGCGAGAGCGCAGTATTTT.

V and J are TRBV2 and TRBJ2-7; 10 bases are a match to TRBD1. V shed 6 bases, J shed 5 bases, and the junction held 10 bases outside the gene matches. The CDR3 covers 15 residues. Germline V lookup: CDR1 SNHLY, CDR2 FYNNEI. The CDR3 bases are TGTGCCAGCAGCCCTCCCGGGACAGGGGTCGACGAGCAGTACTTC. Its translation: CASSPPGTGVDEQYF.

The chain employs TRBV6-1 and TRBJ2-7; D gene uncertain. Germline CDR1 reads MNHNS; CDR2 reads SASEGT. The CDR3 contains 13 residues. Trimming cost V 2 bases and J 5 bases, with 10 bases left between them. The CDR3 loop reads CASSEYPGHEQYF. The CDR3 bases are TGTGCCAGCAGTGAATATCCGGGCCACGAGCAGTACTTC.

This chain joins TRBV9 and TRBJ2-7; no clear D. This CDR3 comprises 16 residues. Germline V lookup: CDR1 SGDLS, CDR2 YYNGEE. Trimming took off 2 bases at V and 0 bases at J, with 15 bases between the two ends. The CDR3 bases are TGTGCCAGCAGCGTGGCCCCGGTAGGAGCCTCCTACGAGCAGTACTTC. The encoded protein is CASSVAPVGASYEQYF.

The chain combines TRBV10-1 with TRBJ1-2; TRBD1 is a possible D gene (5 bases). This CDR3 is 15 amino acids long. Germline loops: CDR1 WNHNN, CDR2 SYGVQD (reference sequence). V dropped 6 bases and J dropped 4 bases, with 18 bases sitting between them. The CDR3: CASSGDSTSLYGYTF. CDR3 DNA: TGCGCCAGCAGCGGTGACAGTACGTCCCTCTATGGCTACACCTTC.

The chain couples TRBV7-8 to TRBJ2-7, with D perhaps matching TRBD1 (6 bases). The CDR3 sequence is 14 residues long. V was clipped by 1 base and J by 4 bases, with 11 bases between them. Germline values: CDR1 SGHVS, CDR2 FQNEAQ. DNA for the CDR3: TGTGCCAGCAGCTTAGAACGGACAGTGTACGAGCAGTACTTC. This codes for CASSLERTVYEQYF.

V is TRBV18 and J is TRBJ2-7, with a tentative D call TRBD1 (6 bases). Trimming pared 4 bases from V and 4 bases from J, leaving 26 bases between. The germline CDR1 and CDR2 sequences are KGHSH and LQKENI. The CDR3 is made up of 18 amino acids. The CDR3 is CASSQINPTRGAYYEQYF. The CDR3 DNA is TGTGCCAGCTCACAGATAAATCCTACCAGGGGAGCCTATTACGAGCAGTACTTC.

CDR3 amino acids: CASSLDPLDQETQYF. For the CDR3, the DNA is TGTGCCAGCAGCCTAGATCCACTAGACCAAGAGACCCAGTACTTC. The rearrangement links TRBV4-2 to TRBJ2-5, with D tentatively TRBD2 (5 bases). Trimming cost V 4 bases and J 0 bases, with 12 bases left between them. Germline lookup yields CDR1 LGHNA and CDR2 YNFKEQ. The CDR3 runs to 15 residues.

The chain uses TRBV7-9 and TRBJ2-7; no firm D call. The CDR3 is 14 residues long. V lost 2 bases, J lost 0 bases, and 8 bases lay in between. Per the germline V gene, CDR1 is SEHNR and CDR2 is FQNEAQ (reference sequence). The CDR3 DNA is TGTGCCAGCAGCTTACTAGGCAGCTCCTACGAGCAGTACTTC. Protein sequence: CASSLLGSSYEQYF.

This chain links TRBV7-8 with TRBJ2-5, with TRBD1 identical over 7 bases. Looked up from germline, CDR1 is SGHVS and CDR2 is FQNEAQ. V shed 5 bases and J 3 bases; nucleotides not matched to a gene: 9. CDR3 length: 15 amino acids. The CDR3 is CASSPRWDREETQYF. CDR3 DNA: TGTGCCAGCAGCCCTAGGTGGGACAGAGAAGAGACCCAGTACTTC.

This chain links TRBV4-1 with TRBJ2-7, with 8 nucleotides matching TRBD2. The CDR3 runs 15 residues. Germline CDR1 reads MGHRA; CDR2 reads YSYEKL. J gave up 2 bases and V 0 bases, and 3 bases lay outside the gene matches. The DNA for the CDR3 is TGCGCCAGCAGCCAAGAGGGACTAGGGGCCTACGAGCAGTACTTC. This gives the protein CASSQEGLGAYEQYF.

The chain recombines TRBV2 with TRBJ2-2; a possible D gene is TRBD1 (6 bases). CDR3 size: 15 residues. Looked up from germline, CDR1 is SNHLY and CDR2 is FYNNEI. V gave up 6 bases and J gave up 2 bases, with 13 bases separating them. The CDR3: CASRETGANTGELFF. CDR3 in DNA: TGTGCCAGCAGGGAGACAGGAGCCAACACCGGGGAGCTGTTTTTT.

This chain joins TRBV18 and TRBJ2-3; D gene uncertain. V was shortened by 6 bases and J by 1 base, with 20 bases between the two germline ends. The CDR3 totals 17 residues. CDR1 is KGHSH and CDR2 is LQKENI in the germline V gene. In DNA, the CDR3 is TGTGCCAGCTCCCCCCCACCGCGGCCAATCCGCACAGATACGCAGTATTTT. Translating gives CASSPPPRPIRTDTQYF.

The rearrangement uses TRBV28 and TRBJ1-2, with TRBD1 identical over 7 bases. The CDR3 runs to 13 residues. Germline V gene lookup returns CDR1 MDHEN and CDR2 SYDVKM. Losses at the gene ends were 3 bases for V and 2 bases for J; bases not matched to a gene: 0. The CDR3 nucleotides are TGTGCCAGCAGTTTCAGGGGGAACTATGGCTACACCTTC. It encodes CASSFRGNYGYTF.

The rearrangement links TRBV29-1 to TRBJ2-3; no definite D call. CDR1 is SQVTM, CDR2 ANQGSEA, per germline. The CDR3 length is 14 residues. V was clipped by 7 bases and J by 4 bases, with 18 bases between them. The CDR3 protein is CSARQSTKADTQYF. The CDR3 nucleotides are TGCAGCGCCCGACAAAGTACAAAGGCAGATACGCAGTATTTT.

The chain combines TRBV6-1 with TRBJ2-7; D is perhaps TRBD2 (6 bases). V lost 4 bases to trimming and J lost 4 bases, with 11 bases between them. The CDR3 is made up of 13 amino acids. From germline, CDR1 is MNHNS and CDR2 SASEGT. The CDR3 DNA reads TGTGCCAGCAGTGCCCCGGGGGTATACGAGCAGTACTTC. Translation: CASSAPGVYEQYF.

This clone was observed a handful of times. V usage is TRBV5-5 and J usage is TRBJ2-7; D is ambiguous. CDR1 is SGHKS, CDR2 YYEKEE, per germline (reference sequence). The CDR3 length is 15 residues. V lost 2 bases and J lost 1, with 13 bases in between. Written as DNA, the CDR3 is TGTGCCAGCAGCTTAAGTGTGGGTCTATCCTACGAGCAGTACTTC. It codes for CASSLSVGLSYEQYF.

This clone was counted a single time. The chain uses TRBV2 and TRBJ2-1, with 7 positions matching TRBD2. V lost 6 bases, J lost 0 bases, and 8 bases stayed unmatched. Germline CDR1 SNHLY, CDR2 FYNNEI. The CDR3 has 16 amino acids. The CDR3 coding sequence is TGTGCCAGCAGCCTACAAGCGGGGATCTCCTACAATGAGCAGTTCTTC. Its protein product is CASSLQAGISYNEQFF. The full variable domain, with the rest looked up from reference TRBV2 and TRBJ2-1, is EPEVTQTPSHQVTQMGQEVILRCVPISNHLYFYWYRQILGQKVEFLVSFYNNEISEKSEIFDDQFSVERPDGSNFTLKIRSTKLEDSAMYFCASSLQAGISYNEQFFGPGTRLTVL.

The CDR3 nucleotides are TGCGCCAGCAGCCCCGATGGGTATATGAACACTGAAGCTTTCTTT. This sequence encodes CASSPDGYMNTEAFF. The V gene is TRBV5-1, the J gene TRBJ1-1; D gene uncertain. Germline V gene data show CDR1 as SGHRS and CDR2 as YFSETQ. Trimming removed 4 bases from V and 0 bases from J, with 13 bases in between. There are 15 residues in the CDR3.

The J gene is TRBJ2-3, the V gene TRBV27, with 8 bases lining up with TRBD2. CDR1 is MNHEY, CDR2 SMNVEV, per germline (reference sequence). The V and J ends lost 5 bases and 2 bases, in that order; junction bases with no gene match: 12. The CDR3 has 17 amino acids. The CDR3 DNA reads as TGTGCCAGCAGTCCATTAGCGGGACCCCTCTACACAGATACGCAGTATTTT. Its protein is CASSPLAGPLYTDTQYF.

A few counts support this clone. The rearrangement links TRBV7-2 to TRBJ1-3, with D possibly matching TRBD1 (5 bases). The CDR3 consists of 17 residues. Germline CDR1 SGHTA, CDR2 FQGNSA. The germline V and J ends were trimmed by 5 bases and 0 bases, with 17 bases remaining between them. The DNA of the CDR3 is TGTGCCAGCAGCCCCAGAACGGGGGGGAACTCTGGAAACACCATATATTTT. This gives the protein CASSPRTGGNSGNTIYF.

The chain joins TRBV28 to TRBJ2-7; unclear D gene. This CDR3 has 14 residues. V lost 2 bases and J 7 bases, leaving 15 bases between the germline ends. CDR1 is MDHEN and CDR2 is SYDVKM in the germline V gene. This CDR3 reads CASSLPGWKWEQYF. For the CDR3, the DNA is TGTGCCAGCAGTTTACCTGGCTGGAAATGGGAGCAGTACTTC.

The chain links TRBV11-3 to TRBJ2-1; D may match TRBD1 or TRBD2 (5 bases each). The CDR3 contains 14 residues. The germline CDR1 and CDR2 sequences are SGHNT and YENEEA. Trimming stripped 5 bases from V and 5 bases from J, with 13 bases between. The DNA for the CDR3 is TGTGCCAGCAGCGCCCCGGGACGCAACAATGAGCAGTTCTTC. Amino acids: CASSAPGRNNEQFF.

This CDR3 is CSATPGRGQYF. CDR3 DNA: TGCAGTGCCACCCCGGGGAGGGGGCAGTATTTT. The J gene is TRBJ2-3, the V gene TRBV20-1, with 7 nucleotides matching TRBD2. J lost 11 bases, V lost 6 bases, and 8 bases had no gene match. Germline V gene data show CDR1 as DFQATT and CDR2 as SNEGSKA (reference sequence). CDR3 size: 11 residues.

This chain joins TRBV4-3 and TRBJ2-1, with D perhaps matching TRBD1 (6 bases). This CDR3 region has 13 residues. CDR1 and CDR2 (germline): LGHNA, YSLEER. The V end lost 0 bases, the J end lost 7 bases, and 7 bases lay between the germline ends. CDR3 in DNA: TGCGCCAGCAGCCAAGAAACAGGGAATGAGCAGTTCTTC. Translated, it gives CASSQETGNEQFF.